The clone carrying this TCR beta chain was counted only a few times. Its antigen is unknown. These data are taken from a study of post-analysis software for immune sequencing data. Looking at the study overall: Relapsing-remitting, secondary progressive and progressive-relapsing forms made up the multiple sclerosis disease courses.

Unique molecular identifiers had been added to the TCR beta cDNA libraries. Each batch of about 0.95 to 11 million T cells produced 450,000 to 500,000 cDNA molecules. TCRdb analysed the PCR reads with MiXCR anew, one entry per CDR3 protein. In the table there are about 540,000 distinct CDR3 sequences, around 34% of which are singletons. This CDR3 region has 15 residues. The ends were cut back, 7 bases at V and 8 bases at J, with 20 bases in the middle. Findings of the study overall: Patients had higher frequencies than controls of roughly five TRBV segments, including TRBV5-6, TRBV5-1 and TRBV20-1. When compared against controls, multiple sclerosis patients showed significantly lower normalized Chao1 diversity. Strong same-batch co-clustering of samples appeared with F measure clustering.

The sample was blood. The rearrangement uses TRBV12-3 or TRBV12-4 and TRBJ1-4; maybe TRBD1 (6 bases). The source is a girl under 18 with multiple sclerosis. The CDR3 loop is CASTHSQGEGEKLFF. The CDR3 region has the DNA TGTGCCAGCACCCACTCACAGGGAGAGGGGGAAAAACTGTTTTTT.